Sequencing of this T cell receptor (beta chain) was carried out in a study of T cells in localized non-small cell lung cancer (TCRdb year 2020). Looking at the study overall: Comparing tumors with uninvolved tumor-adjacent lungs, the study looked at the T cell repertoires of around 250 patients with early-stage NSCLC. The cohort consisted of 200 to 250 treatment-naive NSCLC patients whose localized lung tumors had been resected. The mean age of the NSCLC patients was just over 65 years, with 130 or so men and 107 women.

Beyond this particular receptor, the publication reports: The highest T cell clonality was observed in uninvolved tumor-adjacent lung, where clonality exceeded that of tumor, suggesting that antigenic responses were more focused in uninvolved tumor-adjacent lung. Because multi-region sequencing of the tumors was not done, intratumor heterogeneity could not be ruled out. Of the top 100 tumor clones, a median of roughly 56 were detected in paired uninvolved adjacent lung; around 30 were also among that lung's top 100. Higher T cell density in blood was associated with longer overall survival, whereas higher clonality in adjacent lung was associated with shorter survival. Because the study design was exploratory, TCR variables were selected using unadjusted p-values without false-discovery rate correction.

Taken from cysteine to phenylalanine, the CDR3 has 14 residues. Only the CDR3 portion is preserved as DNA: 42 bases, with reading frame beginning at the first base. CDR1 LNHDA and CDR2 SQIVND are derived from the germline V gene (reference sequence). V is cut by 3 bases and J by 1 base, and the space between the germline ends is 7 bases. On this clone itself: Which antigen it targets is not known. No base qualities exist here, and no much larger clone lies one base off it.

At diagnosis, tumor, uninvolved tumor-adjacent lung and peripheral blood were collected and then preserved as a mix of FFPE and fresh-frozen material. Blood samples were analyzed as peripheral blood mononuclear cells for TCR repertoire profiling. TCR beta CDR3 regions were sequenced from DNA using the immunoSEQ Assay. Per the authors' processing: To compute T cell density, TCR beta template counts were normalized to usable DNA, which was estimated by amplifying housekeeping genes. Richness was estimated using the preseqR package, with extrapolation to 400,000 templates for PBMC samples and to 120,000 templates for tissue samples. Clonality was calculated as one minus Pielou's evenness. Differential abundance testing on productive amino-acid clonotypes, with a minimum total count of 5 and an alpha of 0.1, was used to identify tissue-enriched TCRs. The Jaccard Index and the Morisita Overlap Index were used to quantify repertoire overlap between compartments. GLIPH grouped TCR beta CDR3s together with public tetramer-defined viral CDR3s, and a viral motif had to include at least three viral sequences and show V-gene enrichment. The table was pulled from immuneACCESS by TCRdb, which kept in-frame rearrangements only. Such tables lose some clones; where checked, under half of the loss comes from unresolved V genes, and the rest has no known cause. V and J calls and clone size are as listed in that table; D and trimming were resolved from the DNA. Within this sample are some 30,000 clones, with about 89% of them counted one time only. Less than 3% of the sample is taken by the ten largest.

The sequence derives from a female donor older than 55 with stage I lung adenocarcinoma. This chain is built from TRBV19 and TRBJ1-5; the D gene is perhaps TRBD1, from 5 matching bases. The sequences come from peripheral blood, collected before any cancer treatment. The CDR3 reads CASSIGGSNQPQHF. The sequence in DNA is TGTGCCAGTAGTATCGGGGGGAGCAATCAGCCCCAGCATTTT.